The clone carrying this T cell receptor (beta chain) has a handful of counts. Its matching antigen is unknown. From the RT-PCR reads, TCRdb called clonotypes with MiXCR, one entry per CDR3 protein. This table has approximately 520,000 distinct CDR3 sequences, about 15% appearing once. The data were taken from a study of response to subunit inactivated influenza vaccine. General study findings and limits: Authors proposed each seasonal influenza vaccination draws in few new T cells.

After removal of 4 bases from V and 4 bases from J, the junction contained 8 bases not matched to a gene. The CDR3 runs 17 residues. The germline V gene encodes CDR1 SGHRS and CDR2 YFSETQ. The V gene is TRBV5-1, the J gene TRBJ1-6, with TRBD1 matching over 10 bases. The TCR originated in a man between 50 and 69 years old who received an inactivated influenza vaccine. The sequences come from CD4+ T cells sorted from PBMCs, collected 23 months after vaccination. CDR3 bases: TGCGCCAGCAGCGCCGGGACAGGGGCACTGTATAATTCACCCCTCCACTTT. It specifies CASSAGTGALYNSPLHF.